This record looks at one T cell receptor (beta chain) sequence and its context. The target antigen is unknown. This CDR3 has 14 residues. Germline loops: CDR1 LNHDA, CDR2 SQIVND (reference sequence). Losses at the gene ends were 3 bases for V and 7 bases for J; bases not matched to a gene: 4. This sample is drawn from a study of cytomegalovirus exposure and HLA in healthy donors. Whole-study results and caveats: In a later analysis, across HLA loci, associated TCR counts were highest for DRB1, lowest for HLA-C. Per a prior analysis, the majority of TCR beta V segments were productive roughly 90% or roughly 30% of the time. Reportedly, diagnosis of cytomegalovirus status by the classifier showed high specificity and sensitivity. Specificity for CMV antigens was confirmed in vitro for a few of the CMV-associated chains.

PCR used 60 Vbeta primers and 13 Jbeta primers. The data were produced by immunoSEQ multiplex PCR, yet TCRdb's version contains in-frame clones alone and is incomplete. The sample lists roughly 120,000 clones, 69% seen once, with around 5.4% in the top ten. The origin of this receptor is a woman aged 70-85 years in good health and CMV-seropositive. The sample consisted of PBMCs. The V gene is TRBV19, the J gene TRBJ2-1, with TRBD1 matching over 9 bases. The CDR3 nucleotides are TGTGCCAGTAGTATGGGGACAGGGTTTAATGAGCAGTTCTTC. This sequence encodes CASSMGTGFNEQFF.